This T cell receptor beta chain came from a study of cytotoxic CD8 clonotypes in ibrutinib-treated CLL. Study details: The patients, some eleven relapsed/refractory and around 15 treatment-naive, included about 18 who were IGHV unmutated. A median 12 months of treatment, range 6 to 36, preceded the collection of response samples.

As input for TCR beta libraries, approximately 2 micrograms of genomic DNA came from cryopreserved PBMCs. Assay: immunoSEQ multiplex PCR; the TCRdb copy retains only in-frame clones and omits some. The data contain some 200,000 clones, approximately 79% of them singletons. Germline V gene data show CDR1 as MNHEY and CDR2 as SVGAGI. The CDR3 length is 13 residues. Trimming shortened V by 2 bases and J by 8 bases, and 7 bases separated the two germline ends. The sequenced sample was PBMCs, obtained after 12 months of ibrutinib treatment. This chain uses TRBV6-5 with TRBJ1-6; D is unresolved. This TCR came from a human donor with chronic lymphocytic leukemia. CDR3 nucleotide sequence: TGTGCCAGCAGTTACGGGGAGGATTCACCCCTCCACTTT. Encoded protein: CASSYGEDSPLHF.